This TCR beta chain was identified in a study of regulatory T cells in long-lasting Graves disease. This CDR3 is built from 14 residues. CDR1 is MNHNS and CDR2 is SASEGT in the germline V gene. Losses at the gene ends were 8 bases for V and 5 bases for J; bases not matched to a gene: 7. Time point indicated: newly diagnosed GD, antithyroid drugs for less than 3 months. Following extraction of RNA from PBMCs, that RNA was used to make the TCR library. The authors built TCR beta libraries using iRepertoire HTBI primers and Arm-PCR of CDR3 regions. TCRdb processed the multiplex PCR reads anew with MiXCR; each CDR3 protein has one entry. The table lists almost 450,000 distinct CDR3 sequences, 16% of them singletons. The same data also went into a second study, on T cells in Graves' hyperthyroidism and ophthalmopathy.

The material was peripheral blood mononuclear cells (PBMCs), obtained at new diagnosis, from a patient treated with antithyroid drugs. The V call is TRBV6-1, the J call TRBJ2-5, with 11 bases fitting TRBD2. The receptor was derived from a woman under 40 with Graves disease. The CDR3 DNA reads TGTGCCAGCGGTACTAGCGGGGGACATGAGACCCAGTACTTC. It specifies CASGTSGGHETQYF.